Shown below are 17 T cell receptor beta chains from a single sample sequenced in a study of blood T cell repertoires in COVID-19. Measured with immunoSEQ multiplex PCR; TCRdb has only the in-frame clones, and not every one. Of 400,000 to 550,000 clones listed, approximately 90% are singletons. Sequencing input: peripheral blood. The source of these receptors is a woman aged 30 to 39 with acute or convalescent COVID-19.

V usage is TRBV28 and J usage is TRBJ2-2, with D perhaps matching TRBD2 (7 bases). Trimming took 5 bases from V and 0 from J, leaving 19 bases between them. This CDR3 is built from 18 residues. From germline, CDR1 is MDHEN and CDR2 SYDVKM. The CDR3 reads CASSGSFAGAPNTGELFF. The CDR3 DNA reads as TGTGCCAGCAGTGGCTCCTTCGCGGGGGCCCCGAACACCGGGGAGCTGTTTTTT.

The genes are TRBV10-3 and TRBJ2-7; D unclear. CDR1 ENHRY and CDR2 SYGVKD come from the germline V gene. CDR3 size: 14 residues. Trimming took off 5 bases at V and 5 bases at J, with 16 bases between the two ends. The CDR3 DNA is TGTGCCATCAGTTCGGAGTCCGTGCTGGACGAGCAGTACTTC. It translates to CAISSESVLDEQYF.

V and J are TRBV4-1 and TRBJ2-7; D is perhaps TRBD1 (7 bases). V was shortened by 3 bases and J by 0 bases, with 24 bases between the two germline ends. The CDR3 spans 19 residues. CDR1 and CDR2 (germline): MGHRA, YSYEKL. CDR3 sequence reads: CASSHPQGDLDPDSYEQYF. In DNA, the CDR3 is TGCGCCAGCAGCCATCCCCAGGGGGACTTGGACCCAGACTCCTACGAGCAGTACTTC.

The rearrangement uses TRBV6-5 and TRBJ2-4; TRBD2 agrees at 7 bases. Trimming cost V 6 bases and J 7 bases; bases outside gene matches: 9. Germline V gene sequence: CDR1 MNHEY, CDR2 SVGAGI. The CDR3 length is 14 residues. The CDR3 sequence: CASSQKAGTNIQYF. The CDR3 DNA follows: TGTGCCAGCAGCCAAAAAGCGGGGACCAACATTCAGTACTTC.

The V gene is TRBV7-2, the J gene TRBJ2-7; D is undetermined. V dropped 2 bases and J dropped 3 bases, with 14 bases sitting between them. The CDR3 has 15 residues. In germline, CDR1 is SGHTA, CDR2 FQGNSA. CDR3 amino acids: CASSLRGALHYEQYF. CDR3 bases: TGTGCCAGCAGCTTACGCGGAGCCCTGCACTACGAGCAGTACTTC.

The J gene is TRBJ2-1, the V gene TRBV7-8, with unresolved D. Germline V lookup: CDR1 SGHVS, CDR2 FQNEAQ. V shed 1 base and J shed 7 bases, with 17 bases lying between them. This CDR3 is 16 amino acids long. For the CDR3, the DNA is TGTGCCAGCAGCTTAGTAACGGGTATGCTGCGTAATGAGCAGTTCTTC. Its protein is CASSLVTGMLRNEQFF.

CDR3 region: CASSLSGRETQYF. Here the CDR3 DNA reads TGTGCCAGCAGCTTATCGGGAAGAGAGACCCAGTACTTC. This rearrangement joins TRBV7-9 to TRBJ2-5, with D tentatively TRBD2 (5 bases). Trimming removed 2 bases at V and 4 bases at J, with 8 bases between. Germline CDR1 and CDR2: SEHNR and FQNEAQ (reference sequence). The CDR3 is 13 residues long. Full variable domain (rest looked up from reference TRBV7-9 and TRBJ2-5): DTGVSQNPRHKITKRGQNVTFRCDPISEHNRLYWYRQTLGQGPEFLTYFQNEAQLEKSRLLSDRFSAERPKGSFSTLEIQRTEQGDSAMYLCASSLSGRETQYFGPGTRLLVL.

The genes are TRBV30 and TRBJ2-7, with 10 bases aligning to TRBD1. Trimming cost V 1 base and J 4 bases; bases outside gene matches: 4. The germline V gene encodes CDR1 GTSNPN and CDR2 SVGIG (reference sequence). CDR3 length: 14 residues. This CDR3 is CAWSGDRGRYEQYF. For the CDR3, the DNA is TGTGCCTGGAGTGGAGACAGGGGGCGGTACGAGCAGTACTTC.

The chain is built from TRBV7-3 and TRBJ2-5; 7 nucleotides line up with TRBD2. Unmatched junction bases numbered 5, after V lost 2 bases and J lost 2 bases. This CDR3 has 15 residues. Germline lookup yields CDR1 SGHTA and CDR2 FQGTGA. Written as DNA, the CDR3 is TGTGCCAGCAGCTTACTGGCGGGGGTACAAGAGACCCAGTACTTC. Translating it yields CASSLLAGVQETQYF.

The chain combines TRBV27 with TRBJ1-5, with a possible D match to TRBD1 (5 bases). CDR1 is MNHEY, CDR2 SMNVEV, per germline (reference sequence). The CDR3 runs to 13 residues. With 5 bases removed from V and 4 bases from J, the gap between germline ends came to 9 bases. CDR3 residues: CASSLDRNQPQHF. CDR3 coding DNA: TGTGCCAGCAGTCTCGACAGAAATCAGCCCCAGCATTTT.

The rearrangement joins TRBV6-5 to TRBJ2-5, with D possibly being TRBD2 (7 bases). V gave up 2 bases and J gave up 4 bases, with 14 bases separating them. The length of the CDR3 is 15 residues. Per germline, CDR1 MNHEY and CDR2 SVGAGI. The DNA for the CDR3 is TGTGCCAGCAGTTACAAAGGGAGGGGGATAGAGACCCAGTACTTC. Protein: CASSYKGRGIETQYF.

The chain employs TRBV4-1 and TRBJ1-1; D remains unclear. The CDR3 spans 13 residues. The V gene lost 3 bases and the J gene lost 5 bases, with 10 bases spanning the gap. CDR1 and CDR2 from the germline V gene are MGHRA and YSYEKL. CDR3 loop: CASSHPTGTEAFF. The CDR3 DNA reads TGCGCCAGCAGCCACCCAACCGGGACTGAAGCTTTCTTT.

The gene calls are TRBV2 and TRBJ1-2; 8 nucleotides line up with TRBD1. The CDR3 runs to 18 residues. The germline V gene encodes CDR1 SNHLY and CDR2 FYNNEI. After removal of 6 bases from V and 4 bases from J, the junction contained 19 bases not matched to a gene. CDR3 nucleotides: TGTGCCAGCAGCGAAATCACCGGGACAGGTGCTTCTTTCTATGGCTACACCTTC. Residues: CASSEITGTGASFYGYTF.

This clone was detected only a few times. The chain joins TRBV4-1 to TRBJ2-7; 7 bases are shared with TRBD1. Germline CDR1 is MGHRA and CDR2 is YSYEKL. This CDR3 comprises 15 residues. Trimming at V came to 2 bases and at J to 2 bases, leaving 6 bases not matched to a gene. CDR3 loop: CASSQIHRGTYEQYF. CDR3 sequence (DNA): TGCGCCAGCAGCCAAATCCACAGGGGAACCTACGAGCAGTACTTC.

The chain links TRBV19 to TRBJ2-3; 9 bases are shared with TRBD1. There are 15 residues in the CDR3. CDR1 is LNHDA and CDR2 is SQIVND in the germline V gene (reference sequence). V was clipped by 3 bases and J by 5 bases; unmatched bases: 6. CDR3: CASSIGGTGRDTQYF. Here the CDR3 DNA reads TGTGCCAGTAGTATTGGGGGGACAGGGCGAGATACGCAGTATTTT.

The genes are TRBV6-6 and TRBJ2-5; D is unresolved. CDR3 length: 12 residues. V was trimmed by 2 bases and J by 1 base, leaving 2 bases between them. Germline CDR1 and CDR2: MNHNY and SVGAGI (reference sequence). CDR3 sequence (DNA): TGTGCCAGCAGTTACCGCCAAGAGACCCAGTACTTC. This sequence encodes CASSYRQETQYF.

This clone was seen more than once but under ten times. The V gene is TRBV2, the J gene TRBJ2-5; 7 nucleotides align to TRBD1. Germline-derived CDR1 and CDR2 are SNHLY and FYNNEI. This CDR3 comprises 15 residues. V dropped 6 bases and J dropped 4; count of bases not matched to a gene: 11. Written as DNA, the CDR3 is TGTGCCAGCAGCCTTACACAGGGGTGGGGAGAGACCCAGTACTTC. Amino acids: CASSLTQGWGETQYF. Drawing the rest from reference TRBV2 and TRBJ2-5, the complete variable domain is EPEVTQTPSHQVTQMGQEVILRCVPISNHLYFYWYRQILGQKVEFLVSFYNNEISEKSEIFDDQFSVERPDGSNFTLKIRSTKLEDSAMYFCASSLTQGWGETQYFGPGTRLLVL.